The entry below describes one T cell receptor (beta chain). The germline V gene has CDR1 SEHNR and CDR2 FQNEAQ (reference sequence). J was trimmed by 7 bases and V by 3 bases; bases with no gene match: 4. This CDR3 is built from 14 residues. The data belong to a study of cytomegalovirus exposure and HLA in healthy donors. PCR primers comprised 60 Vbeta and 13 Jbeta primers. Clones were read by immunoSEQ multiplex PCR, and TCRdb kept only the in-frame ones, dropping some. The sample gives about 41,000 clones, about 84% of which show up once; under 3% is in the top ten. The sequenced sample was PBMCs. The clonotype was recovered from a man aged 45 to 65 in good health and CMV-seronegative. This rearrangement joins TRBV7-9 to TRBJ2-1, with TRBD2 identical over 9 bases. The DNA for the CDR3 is TGTGCCAGCAGCTTGAGCGGGGGGTCGAATGAGCAGTTCTTC. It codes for CASSLSGGSNEQFF.